These 23 T cell receptor beta chains originate from one sample sequenced in a study of blood T cell repertoires in COVID-19. Only in-frame clones appear in the TCRdb table, and some are missing; sequencing was by immunoSEQ multiplex PCR. Here the sample spans around 250,000 clones, around four fifths being singletons. Sequencing used peripheral blood. The receptors were sampled from a man aged 60-69 years who had recovered from COVID-19.

This clone was counted a single time. The chain employs TRBV10-3 and TRBJ2-7; unclear D gene. With 3 bases removed from V and 7 bases from J, the gap between germline ends came to 13 bases. The CDR3 loop spans 13 amino acids. From germline, CDR1 is ENHRY and CDR2 SYGVKD. The chain's CDR3 is CAISDPPRGEQYF. The CDR3 DNA reads TGTGCCATCAGTGATCCGCCAAGAGGAGAGCAGTACTTC.

In its sample, this clone was seen a few times. V and J are TRBV6-5 and TRBJ1-2, with a tentative D call TRBD1 (6 bases). Germline V gives CDR1 MNHEY, CDR2 SVGAGI. V shed 9 bases and J shed 3 bases, with 14 bases lying between them. CDR3 length: 13 residues. The CDR3 DNA is TGTGCCAGTTCGACAGGTCCCTACTATGGCTACACCTTC. As protein: CASSTGPYYGYTF.

The chain joins TRBV25-1 to TRBJ1-1, with a tentative D call TRBD1 (6 bases). Between the trimmed V and J ends, which lost 7 bases and 4 bases, there was a span of 13 bases. The germline gives CDR1 MGHDK, CDR2 SYGVNS. The length of the CDR3 is 13 residues. The CDR3: CASIASRGTEAFF. CDR3 in DNA: TGTGCCAGCATAGCTTCCAGGGGCACTGAAGCTTTCTTT.

Worth noting for this clone: One end of the junction is discordant with germline, which a read error may explain. The J gene is TRBJ2-1, the V gene TRBV7-7; the D gene is possibly TRBD1 (5 bases). CDR3 size: 15 residues. The germline gives CDR1 SSHAT, CDR2 FNYEAQ (reference sequence). For the CDR3, the DNA is TGTGCTAGCAGCTTAGGTCCAGGGTCCTACAATGAGCAGTTCTTC. It codes for CASSLGPGSYNEQFF.

This clone was detected only a few times. V gene TRBV5-6 combines with J gene TRBJ1-5; the match to TRBD1 covers 12 bases. J lost 4 bases, V lost 4 bases, and 3 bases had no gene match. The CDR3 is made up of 15 amino acids. Germline V gene sequence: CDR1 SGHDT, CDR2 YYEEEE. The CDR3 bases are TGTGCCAGCAGCATGGGACAGGGGGCGAATCAGCCCCAGCATTTT. Encoded protein: CASSMGQGANQPQHF.

J is TRBJ2-5 and V is TRBV5-1, with a possible D match to TRBD1 (5 bases). The CDR3 is made up of 15 amino acids. V gave up 0 bases and J gave up 5 bases, with 14 bases separating them. Germline-derived CDR1 and CDR2 are SGHRS and YFSETQ. The CDR3 DNA sequence: TGCGCCAGCAGCTTGGTGGGGCGCGGTTCGGAGACCCAGTACTTC. This translates into CASSLVGRGSETQYF.

This rearrangement joins TRBV5-6 to TRBJ2-1; D is unclear. This CDR3 comprises 16 residues. V lost 2 bases to trimming and J lost 0 bases, with 12 bases between them. The germline gives CDR1 SGHDT, CDR2 YYEEEE. The CDR3 sequence: CASSFQPAGSYNEQFF. Written as DNA, the CDR3 is TGTGCCAGCAGCTTTCAGCCAGCAGGCTCCTACAATGAGCAGTTCTTC.

J is TRBJ1-4 and V is TRBV29-1, with 10 bases matching TRBD1. This CDR3 comprises 13 residues. V was clipped by 4 bases and J by 7 bases; unmatched bases: 3. Germline lookup yields CDR1 SQVTM and CDR2 ANQGSEA. The CDR3 sequence is CSVAGTGVEKLFF. The CDR3 DNA follows: TGCAGCGTTGCCGGGACAGGGGTTGAAAAACTGTTTTTT.

The J gene is TRBJ1-2, the V gene TRBV11-1, with D uncertain. CDR3 length: 13 amino acids. Germline V lookup: CDR1 SGHAT, CDR2 FQDESV (reference sequence). V was pared by 5 bases and J by 2 bases, with 9 bases between. The CDR3 protein is CASSPGLNYGYTF. The CDR3 DNA reads TGTGCCAGCAGCCCCGGACTGAACTATGGCTACACCTTC.

The rearrangement links TRBV18 to TRBJ2-3, with unresolved D. With 1 base removed from V and 7 bases from J, the gap between germline ends came to 6 bases. The CDR3 is 12 amino acids. Germline CDR1 KGHSH, CDR2 LQKENI. The CDR3 spells CASSPRVNTQYF. In nucleotides, the CDR3 is TGTGCCAGCTCACCACGCGTTAATACGCAGTATTTT.

The rearrangement joins TRBV5-6 to TRBJ1-1; D is undetermined. Germline CDR1 is SGHDT and CDR2 is YYEEEE. V gave up 0 bases and J gave up 3 bases, with 18 bases separating them. The CDR3 contains 17 residues. The CDR3 loop is CASSLGGQSSRYTEAFF. CDR3 in DNA: TGTGCCAGCAGCTTGGGCGGCCAGAGTAGCCGATACACTGAAGCTTTCTTT.

The chain couples TRBV6-5 to TRBJ2-1; TRBD2 is a possible D gene (6 bases). Germline values: CDR1 MNHEY, CDR2 SVGAGI. V was trimmed by 7 bases and J by 12 bases, leaving 13 bases between them. The CDR3 has 11 residues. The CDR3 is CASTQGGVQFF. As DNA, the CDR3 is TGTGCCAGCACTCAGGGCGGGGTGCAGTTCTTC.

V and J are TRBV5-1 and TRBJ1-1, with a weak D call TRBD1 (5 bases). Between the trimmed V and J ends, which lost 1 base and 4 bases, there was a span of 8 bases. Germline V gives CDR1 SGHRS, CDR2 YFSETQ. This CDR3 has 13 residues. CDR3 nucleotide sequence: TGCGCCAGCAGCTTGCGGGGGGGCACTGAAGCTTTCTTT. Translation gives CASSLRGGTEAFF.

The V gene is TRBV5-4, the J gene TRBJ2-7, with D tentatively TRBD2 (6 bases). The CDR3 runs 14 residues. V lost 4 bases, J lost 2 bases, and 13 bases lay in between. Germline assignment: CDR1 SGHNT and CDR2 YYREEE (reference sequence). The CDR3 loop reads CASSKGTAPYEQYF. CDR3 sequence (DNA): TGTGCCAGCAGCAAGGGGACTGCTCCCTACGAGCAGTACTTC. The full variable domain, rest sourced from reference TRBV5-4 and TRBJ2-7, is ETGVTQSPTHLIKTRGQQVTLRCSSQSGHNTVSWYQQALGQGPQFIFQYYREEENGRGNFPPRFSGLQFPNYSSELNVNALELDDSALYLCASSKGTAPYEQYFGPGTRLTVT.

This clone has only a few counts. V gene TRBV5-4 combines with J gene TRBJ1-1; TRBD1 matches 7 bases. V gave up 4 bases and J gave up 1 base; unmatched junction bases: 7. This CDR3 has 15 amino acids. The V gene's germline CDR1 is SGHNT and CDR2 YYREEE (reference sequence). CDR3 in amino acids: CASSTNRGWNTEAFF. Written as DNA, the CDR3 is TGTGCCAGCAGCACAAACAGGGGCTGGAACACTGAAGCTTTCTTT.

On this clone: Germline is not matched at one junction end, which may reflect a read error. The chain has TRBV30 and TRBJ2-7; TRBD1 is a possible D gene (5 bases). Germline V gives CDR1 GTSNPN, CDR2 SVGIG (reference sequence). There are 11 residues in the CDR3. This CDR3 reads CAWSQGPRRNF. CDR3 bases: TGTGCCTGGAGTCAGGGTCCCAGGCGGAACTTC.

This clone was seen only once. V and J are TRBV7-2 and TRBJ2-5; 10 bases are a match to TRBD2. There are 15 residues in the CDR3. Germline values: CDR1 SGHTA, CDR2 FQGNSA. Losses at the gene ends were 4 bases for V and 2 bases for J; bases not matched to a gene: 4. The CDR3 spells CASSSPSGGQETQYF. The CDR3 bases are TGTGCCAGCAGCTCGCCTAGCGGGGGACAAGAGACCCAGTACTTC.

CDR3 loop: CASSRGQGTSSGNTIYF. The CDR3 nucleotides read TGCGCCAGCAGCAGGGGACAGGGAACAAGCTCTGGAAACACCATATATTTT. The V call is TRBV5-1, the J call TRBJ1-3; 9 bases agree with TRBD1. The J segment lost 0 bases and the V segment lost 4 bases, leaving 8 bases of the junction unmatched. CDR3 length equals 17 residues. Germline CDR1 SGHRS, CDR2 YFSETQ.

A word on this clone: This same CDR3 is encoded by further DNA sequences in the sample. This sequence joins TRBV19 and TRBJ1-6, with TRBD1 identical over 10 bases. The CDR3 sequence is 13 residues long. Germline loops: CDR1 LNHDA, CDR2 SQIVND (reference sequence). Trimming cost V 9 bases and J 9 bases; bases outside gene matches: 5. This chain's CDR3 is CASRDRGGSPLHF. The CDR3 DNA reads as TGTGCCAGCCGGGACAGGGGAGGTTCACCCCTCCACTTT.

The rearrangement links TRBV7-2 to TRBJ1-6; TRBD1 is a possible D gene (6 bases). The CDR3 runs 17 residues. The ends were cut back, 8 bases at V and 5 bases at J, with 22 bases in the middle. Germline V gives CDR1 SGHTA, CDR2 FQGNSA. CDR3 region: CASGTGLGSANNSPLHF. CDR3 DNA: TGTGCCAGCGGAACAGGGCTTGGTTCGGCAAATAATTCACCCCTCCACTTT.

This chain connects TRBV10-3 to TRBJ1-1, with 9 bases that match TRBD1. V dropped 6 bases and J dropped 5; count of bases not matched to a gene: 13. Germline CDR1 is ENHRY and CDR2 is SYGVKD. The CDR3 spans 16 residues. The CDR3 sequence is CAISPSTGGGGTEAFF. CDR3 sequence (DNA): TGTGCCATCAGCCCCTCTACAGGGGGCGGGGGAACTGAAGCTTTCTTT.

This chain links TRBV30 with TRBJ2-3, with D unresolved. The CDR3 loop spans 11 amino acids. Trimming took 4 bases from V and 5 from J, leaving 7 bases between them. Germline CDR1 and CDR2: GTSNPN and SVGIG (reference sequence). CDR3 loop: CAWTQRDTQYF. CDR3 DNA sequence: TGTGCCTGGACTCAGCGAGATACGCAGTATTTT.

CDR3 DNA sequence: TGTGCCAGCAGTTACTCGGAGTTAGGCACAGATACGCAGTATTTT. Translated: CASSYSELGTDTQYF. This chain joins TRBV6-2 or TRBV6-3 and TRBJ2-3, with D unresolved. This CDR3 has 15 residues. Trimming pared 0 bases from V and 1 base from J, leaving 8 bases between. CDR1 MNHEY and CDR2 SVGEGT come from the germline V gene.